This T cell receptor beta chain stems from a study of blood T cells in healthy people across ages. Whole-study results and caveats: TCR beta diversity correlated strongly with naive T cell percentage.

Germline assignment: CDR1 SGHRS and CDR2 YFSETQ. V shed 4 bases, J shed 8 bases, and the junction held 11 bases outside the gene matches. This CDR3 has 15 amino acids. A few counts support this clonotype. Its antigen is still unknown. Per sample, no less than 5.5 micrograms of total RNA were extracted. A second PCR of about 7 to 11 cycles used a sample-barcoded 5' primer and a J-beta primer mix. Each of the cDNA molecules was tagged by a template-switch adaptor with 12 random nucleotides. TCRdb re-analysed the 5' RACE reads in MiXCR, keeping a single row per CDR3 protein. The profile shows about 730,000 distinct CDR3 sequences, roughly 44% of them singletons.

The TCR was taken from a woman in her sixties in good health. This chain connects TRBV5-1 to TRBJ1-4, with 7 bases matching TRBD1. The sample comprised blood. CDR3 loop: CASSPQTGTEEKLFF. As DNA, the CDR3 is TGCGCCAGCAGCCCCCAGACAGGGACCGAGGAAAAACTGTTTTTT.